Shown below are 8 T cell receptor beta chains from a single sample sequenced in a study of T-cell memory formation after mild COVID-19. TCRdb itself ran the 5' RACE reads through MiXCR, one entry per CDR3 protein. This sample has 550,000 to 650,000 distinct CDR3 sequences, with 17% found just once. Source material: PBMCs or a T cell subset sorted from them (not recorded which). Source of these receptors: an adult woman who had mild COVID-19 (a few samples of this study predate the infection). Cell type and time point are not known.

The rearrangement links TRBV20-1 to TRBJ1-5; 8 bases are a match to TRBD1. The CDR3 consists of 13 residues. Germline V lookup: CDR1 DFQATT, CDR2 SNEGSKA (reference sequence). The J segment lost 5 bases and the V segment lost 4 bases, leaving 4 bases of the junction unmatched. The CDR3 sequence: CSATGGADQPQHF. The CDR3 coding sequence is TGCAGTGCTACAGGGGGCGCGGATCAGCCCCAGCATTTT.

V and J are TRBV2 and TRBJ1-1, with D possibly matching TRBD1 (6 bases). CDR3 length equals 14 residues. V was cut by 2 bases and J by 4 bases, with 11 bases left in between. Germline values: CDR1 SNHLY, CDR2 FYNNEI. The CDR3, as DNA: TGTGCCAGCAGTGAAATGGGGGCGGGCACTGAAGCTTTCTTT. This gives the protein CASSEMGAGTEAFF.

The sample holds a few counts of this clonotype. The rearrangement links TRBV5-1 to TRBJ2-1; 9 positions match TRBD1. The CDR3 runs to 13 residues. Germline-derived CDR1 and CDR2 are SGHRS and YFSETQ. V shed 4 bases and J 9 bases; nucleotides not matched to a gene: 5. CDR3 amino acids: CASSATGGGEQFF. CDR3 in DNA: TGCGCCAGCAGCGCGACAGGGGGGGGTGAGCAGTTCTTC.

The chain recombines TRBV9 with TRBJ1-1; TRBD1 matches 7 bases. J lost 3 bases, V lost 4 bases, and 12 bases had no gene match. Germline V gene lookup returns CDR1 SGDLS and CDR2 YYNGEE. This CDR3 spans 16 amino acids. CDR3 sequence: CASSLTGQLWDTEAFF. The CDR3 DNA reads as TGTGCCAGCAGCTTGACAGGGCAACTATGGGACACTGAAGCTTTCTTT. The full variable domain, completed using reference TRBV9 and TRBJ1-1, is DSGVTQTPKHLITATGQRVTLRCSPRSGDLSVYWYQQSLDQGLQFLIQYYNGEERAKGNILERFSAQQFPDLHSELNLSSLELGDSALYFCASSLTGQLWDTEAFFGQGTRLTVV.

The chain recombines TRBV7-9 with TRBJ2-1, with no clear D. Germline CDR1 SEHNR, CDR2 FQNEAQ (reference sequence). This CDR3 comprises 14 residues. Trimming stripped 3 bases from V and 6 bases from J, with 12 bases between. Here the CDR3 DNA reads TGTGCCAGCAGCTTCCCAGGAGAGATCAATGAGCAGTTCTTC. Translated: CASSFPGEINEQFF.

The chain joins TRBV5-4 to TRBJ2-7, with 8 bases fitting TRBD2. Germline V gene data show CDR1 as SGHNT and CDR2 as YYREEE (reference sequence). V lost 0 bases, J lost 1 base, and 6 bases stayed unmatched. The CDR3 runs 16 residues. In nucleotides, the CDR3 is TGTGCCAGCAGCTTGGTTGCGGGAGGCATTTCCTACGAGCAGTACTTC. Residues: CASSLVAGGISYEQYF. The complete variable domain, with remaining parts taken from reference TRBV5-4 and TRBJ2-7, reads ETGVTQSPTHLIKTRGQQVTLRCSSQSGHNTVSWYQQALGQGPQFIFQYYREEENGRGNFPPRFSGLQFPNYSSELNVNALELDDSALYLCASSLVAGGISYEQYFGPGTRLTVT.

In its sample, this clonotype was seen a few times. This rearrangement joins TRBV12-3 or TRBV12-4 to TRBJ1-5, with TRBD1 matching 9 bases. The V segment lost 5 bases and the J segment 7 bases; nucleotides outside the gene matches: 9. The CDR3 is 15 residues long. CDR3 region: CASSATGGSGQPQHF. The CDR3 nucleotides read TGTGCCAGCAGTGCTACAGGGGGCTCAGGACAGCCCCAGCATTTT.

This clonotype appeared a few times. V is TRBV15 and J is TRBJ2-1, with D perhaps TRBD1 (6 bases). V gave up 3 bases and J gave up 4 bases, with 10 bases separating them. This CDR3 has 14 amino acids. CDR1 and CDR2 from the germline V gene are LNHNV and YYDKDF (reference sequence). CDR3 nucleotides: TGTGCCACCAGCAGTGATGACAGGTACAATGAGCAGTTCTTC. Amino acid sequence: CATSSDDRYNEQFF. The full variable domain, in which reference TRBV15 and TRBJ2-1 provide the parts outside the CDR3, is DAMVIQNPRYQVTQFGKPVTLSCSQTLNHNVMYWYQQKSSQAPKLLFHYYDKDFNNEADTPDNFQSRRPNTSFCFLDIRSPGLGDTAMYLCATSSDDRYNEQFFGPGTRLTVL.